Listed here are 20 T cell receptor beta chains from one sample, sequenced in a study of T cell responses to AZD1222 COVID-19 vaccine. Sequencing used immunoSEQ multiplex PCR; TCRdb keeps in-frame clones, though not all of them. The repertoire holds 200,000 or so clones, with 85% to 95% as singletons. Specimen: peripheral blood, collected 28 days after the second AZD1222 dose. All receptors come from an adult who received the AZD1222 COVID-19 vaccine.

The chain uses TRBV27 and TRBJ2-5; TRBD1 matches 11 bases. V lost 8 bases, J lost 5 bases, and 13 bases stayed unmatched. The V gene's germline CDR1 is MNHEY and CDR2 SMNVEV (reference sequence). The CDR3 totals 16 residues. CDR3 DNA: TGTGCCAGCGGCCCCCGGACAGGGGGCCTCGGGGAGACCCAGTACTTC. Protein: CASGPRTGGLGETQYF.

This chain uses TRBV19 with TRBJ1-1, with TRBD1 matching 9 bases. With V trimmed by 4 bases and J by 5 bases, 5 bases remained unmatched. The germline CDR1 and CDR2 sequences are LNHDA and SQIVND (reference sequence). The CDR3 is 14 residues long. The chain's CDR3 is CASSTRDRETEAFF. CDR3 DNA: TGTGCCAGTAGTACCCGGGACAGGGAAACTGAAGCTTTCTTT.

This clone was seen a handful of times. The CDR3 spells CASTPQGAGAEGDGYTF. The CDR3 DNA follows: TGTGCCAGCACTCCTCAGGGGGCAGGGGCGGAAGGGGACGGCTACACCTTC. This chain links TRBV28 with TRBJ1-2; TRBD1 matches 8 bases. Germline assignment: CDR1 MDHEN and CDR2 SYDVKM. Trimming removed 7 bases from V and 8 bases from J; junction bases left unmatched: 21. The length of the CDR3 is 17 residues.

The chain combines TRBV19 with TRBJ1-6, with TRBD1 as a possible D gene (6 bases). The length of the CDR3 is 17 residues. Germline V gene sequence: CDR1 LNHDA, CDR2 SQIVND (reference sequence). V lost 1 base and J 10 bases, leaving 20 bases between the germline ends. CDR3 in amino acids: CASSIAFLIRTASPLHF. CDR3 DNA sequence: TGTGCCAGTAGTATAGCCTTTTTAATCCGGACAGCCTCACCCCTCCACTTT.

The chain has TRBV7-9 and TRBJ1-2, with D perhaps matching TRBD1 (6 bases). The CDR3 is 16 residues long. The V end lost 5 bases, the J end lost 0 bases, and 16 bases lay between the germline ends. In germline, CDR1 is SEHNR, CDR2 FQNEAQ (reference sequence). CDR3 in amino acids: CASSPSTGFTNYGYTF. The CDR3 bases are TGTGCCAGCAGCCCGTCGACAGGATTTACTAACTATGGCTACACCTTC.

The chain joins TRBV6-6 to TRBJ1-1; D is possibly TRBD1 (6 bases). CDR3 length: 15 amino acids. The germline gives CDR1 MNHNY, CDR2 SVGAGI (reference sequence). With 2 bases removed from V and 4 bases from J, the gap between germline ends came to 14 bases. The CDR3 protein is CASSYKAGARTEAFF. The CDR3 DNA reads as TGTGCCAGCAGTTACAAGGCAGGGGCGCGCACTGAAGCTTTCTTT.

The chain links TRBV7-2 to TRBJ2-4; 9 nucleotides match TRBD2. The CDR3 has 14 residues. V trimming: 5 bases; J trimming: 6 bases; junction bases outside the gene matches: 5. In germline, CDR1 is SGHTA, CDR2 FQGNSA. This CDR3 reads CASSPAGGRNIQYF. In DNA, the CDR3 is TGTGCCAGCAGCCCAGCGGGGGGAAGAAACATTCAGTACTTC.

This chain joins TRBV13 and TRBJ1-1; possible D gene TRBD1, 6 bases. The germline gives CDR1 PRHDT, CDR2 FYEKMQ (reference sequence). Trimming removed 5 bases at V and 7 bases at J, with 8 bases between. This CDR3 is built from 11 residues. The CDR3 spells CASSRTVEAFF. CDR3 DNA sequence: TGTGCCAGCAGCCGGACAGTTGAAGCTTTCTTT.

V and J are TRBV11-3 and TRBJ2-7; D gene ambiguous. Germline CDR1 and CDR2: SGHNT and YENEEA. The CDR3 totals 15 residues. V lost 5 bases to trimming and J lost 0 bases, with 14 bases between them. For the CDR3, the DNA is TGTGCCAGCAGCCCCGGAGAGGCCTTCTCCTACGAGCAGTACTTC. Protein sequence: CASSPGEAFSYEQYF.

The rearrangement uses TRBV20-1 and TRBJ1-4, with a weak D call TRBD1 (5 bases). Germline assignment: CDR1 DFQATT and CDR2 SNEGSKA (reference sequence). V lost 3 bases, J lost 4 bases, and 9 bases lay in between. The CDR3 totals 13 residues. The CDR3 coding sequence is TGCAGTGCTAGTGGGACTTATAATGAAAAACTGTTTTTT. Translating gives CSASGTYNEKLFF.

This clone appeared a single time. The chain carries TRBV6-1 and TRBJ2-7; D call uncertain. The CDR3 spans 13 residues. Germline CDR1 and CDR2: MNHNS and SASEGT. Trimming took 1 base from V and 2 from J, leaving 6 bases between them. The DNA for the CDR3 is TGTGCCAGCAGTGAAGGAGACCCCTACGAGCAGTACTTC. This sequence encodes CASSEGDPYEQYF.

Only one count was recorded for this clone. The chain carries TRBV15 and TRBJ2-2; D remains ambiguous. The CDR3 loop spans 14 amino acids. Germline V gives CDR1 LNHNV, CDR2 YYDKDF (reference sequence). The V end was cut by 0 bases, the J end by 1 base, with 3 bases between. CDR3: CATSRERNTGELFF. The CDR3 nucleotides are TGTGCCACCAGCAGAGAAAGGAACACCGGGGAGCTGTTTTTT.

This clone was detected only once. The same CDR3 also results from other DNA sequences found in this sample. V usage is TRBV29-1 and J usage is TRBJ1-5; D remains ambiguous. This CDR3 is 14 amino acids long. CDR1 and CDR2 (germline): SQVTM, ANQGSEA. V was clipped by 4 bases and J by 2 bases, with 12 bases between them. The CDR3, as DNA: TGCAGCGTTGTGTCGGGGAATGGCAATCAGCCCCAGCATTTT. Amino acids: CSVVSGNGNQPQHF.

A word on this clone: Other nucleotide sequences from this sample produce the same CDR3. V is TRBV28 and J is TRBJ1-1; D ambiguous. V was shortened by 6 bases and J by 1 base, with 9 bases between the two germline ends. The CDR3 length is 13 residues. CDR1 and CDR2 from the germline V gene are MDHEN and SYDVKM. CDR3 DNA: TGTGCCAGCAGGGAAGGGTGGAACACTGAAGCTTTCTTT. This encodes CASREGWNTEAFF.

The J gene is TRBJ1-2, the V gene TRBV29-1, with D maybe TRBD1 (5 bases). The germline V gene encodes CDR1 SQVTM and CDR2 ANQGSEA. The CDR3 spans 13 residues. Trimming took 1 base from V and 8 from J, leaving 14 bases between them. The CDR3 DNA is TGCAGCGTTGAAGGAAGTGGGGGTGGCGGCTACACCTTC. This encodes CSVEGSGGGGYTF.

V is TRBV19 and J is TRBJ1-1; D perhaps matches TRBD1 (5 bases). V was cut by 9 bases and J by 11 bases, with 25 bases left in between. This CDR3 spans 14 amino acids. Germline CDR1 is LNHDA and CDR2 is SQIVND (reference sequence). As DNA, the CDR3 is TGTGCCAGCAGTTTGGGGACTTGGGGTGCCCACGCTTTCTTT. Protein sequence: CASSLGTWGAHAFF.

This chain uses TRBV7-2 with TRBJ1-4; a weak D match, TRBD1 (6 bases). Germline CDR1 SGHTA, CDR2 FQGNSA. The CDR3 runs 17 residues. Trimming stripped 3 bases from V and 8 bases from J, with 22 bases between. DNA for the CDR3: TGTGCCAGCAGCTTCGCCGGGGGAAGGGGGTATGGGGAAAAACTGTTTTTT. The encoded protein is CASSFAGGRGYGEKLFF.

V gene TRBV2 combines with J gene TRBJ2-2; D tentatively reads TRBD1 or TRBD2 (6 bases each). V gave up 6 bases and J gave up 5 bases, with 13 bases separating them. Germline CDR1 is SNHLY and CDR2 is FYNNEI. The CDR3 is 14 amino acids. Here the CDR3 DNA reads TGTGCCAGCAGGGAGGGGGAAGCGACCGGGGAGCTGTTTTTT. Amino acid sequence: CASREGEATGELFF.

The CDR3 DNA follows: TGTGCCAGCAGCTTGGTGGGAGGCTACACCTTC. This sequence encodes CASSLVGGYTF. The chain carries TRBV5-6 and TRBJ1-2; D is unresolved. The CDR3 has 11 residues. V was shortened by 0 bases and J by 8 bases, with 5 bases between the two germline ends. Germline-derived CDR1 and CDR2 are SGHDT and YYEEEE.

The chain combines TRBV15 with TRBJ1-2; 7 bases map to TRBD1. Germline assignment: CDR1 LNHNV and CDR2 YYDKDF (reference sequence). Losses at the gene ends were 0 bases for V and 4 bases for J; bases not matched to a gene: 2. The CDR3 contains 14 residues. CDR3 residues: CATSRDRDSYGYTF. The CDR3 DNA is TGTGCCACCAGCAGAGATCGGGACAGCTATGGCTACACCTTC.